Given below is one T cell receptor beta chain in context. The target antigen is unknown. The limits of the CDR3 on the DNA are not certain, so only TCRdb's listed CDR3 is given. TCRdb redid the calling of the multiplex PCR reads with MiXCR, one entry per CDR3 protein. Of more than 50,000 distinct CDR3 sequences listed, 57% are singletons. This sample stems from a study of breast tumors, draining lymph nodes, adjacent tissues. Overall study findings and caveats: Data only fit, rather than demonstrated, lymph node origin of most tumor T cells. Tumor TCR diversity was below lymph nodes but above nontumor tissue. Luminal-like breast cancer showed significantly higher tumor–nontumor repertoire similarity than basal-like.

Germline lookup yields CDR1 SGHTA and CDR2 FQGNSA. A total of 23 residues make up the CDR3, ends included. The sample consisted of breast tumor tissue. The chain links TRBV7-2 to TRBJ1-5; the table's TRBD1 call for D was not verified on the DNA. The sequence was collected from a female donor with breast cancer. Some clones in this sample may be carry-over from other donors' samples. CDR3 sequence: CASSRGGRDEQFFGPGRHQPQHF.